Below are 8 T cell receptor beta chains sequenced from a single sample in a study of human T cells and chemical hapten exposure. TCRdb analysed the RACE reads with MiXCR anew, one entry per CDR3 protein. This table has tens of thousands of distinct CDR3 sequences, 6.5% to 8.5% appearing once. The time point was: pre-sensitization, week 0. Treatment indicated: therapeutic diphenylcyclopropenone sensitization with weekly scalp DPC. Sample: whole blood, taken in connection with sensitization to the hapten diphenylcyclopropenone (DPC). The receptors were gathered from a woman between 25 and 40 years old with alopecia areata. Some clones in this sample may be carry-over from other donors' samples.

This clonotype occurred a few times. The J gene is TRBJ2-7, the V gene TRBV29-1, with 7 bases aligning to TRBD1. The CDR3 length is 13 residues. The ends lost 4 bases at V and 6 bases at J; junction bases unmatched: 9. Germline CDR1 SQVTM, CDR2 ANQGSEA. The CDR3 is CSVVEDRRSEQYF. Written as DNA, the CDR3 is TGCAGCGTTGTCGAGGACAGGAGGTCCGAGCAGTACTTC.

This clonotype came up a few times. This chain links TRBV2 with TRBJ1-4; 7 bases map to TRBD1. Trimming cost V 7 bases and J 4 bases; bases outside gene matches: 9. Germline loops: CDR1 SNHLY, CDR2 FYNNEI. The CDR3 runs 15 residues. In DNA form, the CDR3 reads TGTGCCAGCAAGGACGGGACAGAACATAATGAAAAACTGTTTTTT. Translation: CASKDGTEHNEKLFF.

In its sample, this clonotype was seen many times. V and J are TRBV20-1 and TRBJ1-3; 7 bases align to TRBD1. The CDR3 has 17 amino acids. Germline CDR1 and CDR2: DFQATT and SNEGSKA (reference sequence). Losses at the gene ends were 0 bases for V and 4 bases for J; bases not matched to a gene: 12. CDR3 nucleotides: TGCAGTGCTAGAGACCGAGACAGGGTCGGTCCCGGAAACACCATATATTTT. The encoded protein is CSARDRDRVGPGNTIYF.

Note on this clonotype: The conserved closing phenylalanine or tryptophan is absent in this CDR3, likely reflecting a read error. The V gene is TRBV29-1, the J gene TRBJ2-6; no definite D call. Germline V CDR1 and CDR2: SQVTM, ANQGSEA. The V gene lost 6 bases and the J gene lost 0 bases, with 6 bases spanning the gap. The CDR3 is 13 residues long. CDR3 in amino acids: CSVHGSGANVLTL. CDR3 bases: TGCAGCGTCCATGGCTCTGGGGCCAACGTCCTGACTTTA.

This clonotype was seen repeatedly, ten times or more. This chain links TRBV4-2 with TRBJ2-1; no clear D. Trimming left V 2 bases short and J 7 bases short, with 12 bases between. The CDR3 loop spans 14 amino acids. Germline V gene lookup returns CDR1 LGHNA and CDR2 YNFKEQ. CDR3 nucleotide sequence: TGTGCCAGCAGCCAATATGCGGACGAGAATGAGCAGTTCTTC. Its translation is CASSQYADENEQFF.

This clonotype was picked up many times. The genes are TRBV5-1 and TRBJ1-1; D may be TRBD1 (6 bases). The V gene's germline CDR1 is SGHRS and CDR2 YFSETQ. The CDR3 spans 16 residues. V lost 4 bases to trimming and J lost 5 bases, with 21 bases between them. The CDR3 nucleotides are TGCGCCAGCAGCCAAATTAAGGGGACAAAGGCTACTGAAGCTTTCTTT. Amino acid sequence: CASSQIKGTKATEAFF.

This clonotype showed up many times. The genes are TRBV2 and TRBJ2-7; maybe TRBD1 (6 bases). The CDR3 extends over 15 amino acids. The V end lost 5 bases, the J end lost 5 bases, and 19 bases lay between the germline ends. Germline assignment: CDR1 SNHLY and CDR2 FYNNEI. As DNA, the CDR3 is TGTGCCAGCAGTAAAGACCCTACAGGGTTCGACGAGCAGTACTTC. Translation gives CASSKDPTGFDEQYF.

This clonotype has a count of ten or more. CDR3 region: CSARATGNLDTQYF. The CDR3, as DNA: TGCAGTGCTAGGGCGACAGGGAATTTAGATACGCAGTATTTT. This chain uses TRBV20-1 with TRBJ2-3, with 7 bases matching TRBD1. V shed 3 bases and J 5 bases; nucleotides not matched to a gene: 8. The CDR3 extends over 14 amino acids. Per germline, CDR1 DFQATT and CDR2 SNEGSKA (reference sequence).